This T cell receptor (beta chain) was observed in a study of control samples from healthy donors and cancer patients. TCRdb's copy holds only in-frame clones and misses some; the assay was immunoSEQ multiplex PCR. This sample has roughly 99,000 clones, with almost 85% found just once. The CDR3 covers 14 residues. Trimming cost V 6 bases and J 7 bases, with 16 bases left between them. Germline V CDR1 and CDR2: ENHRY, SYGVKD. The sample comprised blood. The V call is TRBV10-3, the J call TRBJ1-5; a weak D match, TRBD1 (5 bases). The clonotype comes from a man aged 55 to 70 in good health. The CDR3 region has the DNA TGTGCCATCAGGCCGGACACGGAGAGCCAGCCCCAGCATTTT. Translating gives CAIRPDTESQPQHF.